This T cell receptor (beta chain) was obtained from a study of T cells in Graves' hyperthyroidism and ophthalmopathy. Study-wide points: The model's output predicted ophthalmopathy at a median of 6.5 months prior to onset.

RNA transcripts served as the template for amplifying TCR beta CDR3 regions. In the first-round RT-PCR of the TCR CDR3, the HTBI primer set was used. One entry per CDR3 protein, called by TCRdb with MiXCR from the multiplex PCR reads. The sample records approximately 870,000 distinct CDR3 sequences, more than 30% being singletons. Germline V gene sequence: CDR1 DFQATT, CDR2 SNEGSKA (reference sequence). Trimming left V 5 bases short and J 1 base short, with 17 bases between. The CDR3 sequence is 15 residues long. This clonotype was seen ten or more times. The antigen remains undetermined. No ophthalmopathy progression within 18 months constituted stable Graves' hyperthyroidism. Patients with uncontrolled infections, other autoimmune diseases, pregnancy or lactation were excluded. Each diagnosis was grounded in clinical symptoms, serum thyroxine and TRAb, thyroid ultrasound, and orbital computed tomography.

This chain links TRBV20-1 with TRBJ1-1, with a weak D call TRBD1 (5 bases). The sequenced sample consisted of blood. The sequence came from a young man with Graves' hyperthyroidism. The CDR3 loop reads CSAPRGGRANTEAFF. The CDR3 bases are TGCAGTGCTCCCCGGGGTGGCAGGGCGAACACTGAAGCTTTCTTT.